This section outlines one T cell receptor (beta chain) sequence together with its context. The PCR contained 60 Vbeta and 13 Jbeta primers. This table comes from immunoSEQ multiplex PCR, and its TCRdb copy is limited to in-frame clones, with some not included. The sample yields 75,000 to 100,000 clones, around 79% seen once. This sample stems from a study of cytomegalovirus exposure and HLA in healthy donors. Between the trimmed V and J ends, which lost 3 bases and 7 bases, there was a span of 9 bases. The CDR3 runs 12 residues. Per the germline V gene, CDR1 is MDHEN and CDR2 is SYDVKM. V gene TRBV28 combines with J gene TRBJ1-1, with D perhaps TRBD1 (5 bases). The clonotype was recovered from a female donor in good health and CMV-seropositive. Sequences were obtained from PBMCs. The CDR3 spells CASSFRVSEAFF. DNA of the CDR3: TGTGCCAGCAGTTTCAGGGTCAGTGAAGCTTTCTTT.